The 22 T cell receptor beta chains below all came from one sample that was sequenced in a study of T cell responses to AZD1222 COVID-19 vaccine. TCRdb keeps only in-frame clones here, not all; method: immunoSEQ multiplex PCR. The profile shows 150,000 to 180,000 clones, approximately 90% of them singletons. The sample here was peripheral blood, taken 28 days after the second AZD1222 dose. The receptors here all came from an adult who received the AZD1222 COVID-19 vaccine.

The J gene is TRBJ2-1, the V gene TRBV24-1; TRBD2 matches at 12 bases. The V gene end was trimmed by 5 bases and the J gene end by 1 base; junction bases not matched to a gene: 5. The length of the CDR3 is 17 residues. From germline, CDR1 is KGHDR and CDR2 SFDVKD. The CDR3 spells CATSAPGLAGSYNEQFF. The CDR3 region has the DNA TGTGCCACCAGTGCCCCAGGACTAGCGGGGTCCTACAATGAGCAGTTCTTC.

This chain uses TRBV19 with TRBJ2-7; 9 bases fit TRBD1. This CDR3 region has 15 residues. Trimming removed 3 bases from V and 3 bases from J; junction bases left unmatched: 6. The V gene's germline CDR1 is LNHDA and CDR2 SQIVND (reference sequence). DNA for the CDR3: TGTGCCAGTAGTATTGGGGGACAGGGACGCTACGAGCAGTACTTC. Residues: CASSIGGQGRYEQYF. Variable domain in full (rest from reference TRBV19 and TRBJ2-7): DGGITQSPKYLFRKEGQNVTLSCEQNLNHDAMYWYRQDPGQGLRLIYYSQIVNDFQKGDIAEGYSVSREKKESFPLTVTSAQKNPTAFYLCASSIGGQGRYEQYFGPGTRLTVT.

The J gene is TRBJ1-1, the V gene TRBV5-4; D is perhaps TRBD1 (5 bases). Trimming took 1 base from V and 10 from J, leaving 8 bases between them. The CDR3 is 11 amino acids. Per the germline V gene, CDR1 is SGHNT and CDR2 is YYREEE (reference sequence). The CDR3 bases are TGTGCCAGCAGCTTGCGGGGGTCAGCTTTCTTT. Its translation is CASSLRGSAFF.

This clone has just one count. The rearrangement joins TRBV19 to TRBJ1-1; TRBD1 is a possible D gene (6 bases). V lost 6 bases and J 1 base, leaving 18 bases between the germline ends. CDR1 is LNHDA, CDR2 SQIVND, per germline (reference sequence). This CDR3 region has 16 residues. CDR3 loop: CASSLQGGLENTEAFF. The CDR3 region has the DNA TGTGCCAGTAGCTTACAGGGAGGCTTGGAGAACACTGAAGCTTTCTTT.

This rearrangement joins TRBV6-5 to TRBJ1-5; maybe TRBD1 (5 bases). V gave up 7 bases and J gave up 7 bases, with 14 bases separating them. Germline V lookup: CDR1 MNHEY, CDR2 SVGAGI. The CDR3 spans 13 residues. The CDR3: CASTGGLGQPQHF. The CDR3 nucleotides are TGTGCCAGCACTGGGGGTTTAGGGCAGCCCCAGCATTTT.

The chain uses TRBV6-5 and TRBJ2-7; D remains unclear. In germline, CDR1 is MNHEY, CDR2 SVGAGI. This CDR3 has 11 residues. Between the trimmed V and J ends, which lost 4 bases and 7 bases, there was a span of 8 bases. In nucleotides, the CDR3 is TGTGCCAGCAGTTTAAGTGGAGAGCAGTACTTC. Its protein product is CASSLSGEQYF.

V usage is TRBV27 and J usage is TRBJ1-3; unclear D gene. Trimming pared 2 bases from V and 1 base from J, leaving 6 bases between. The CDR3 is 14 amino acids. CDR1 is MNHEY, CDR2 SMNVEV, per germline (reference sequence). CDR3 region: CASSLAGSGNTIYF. CDR3 bases: TGTGCCAGCAGTTTAGCAGGATCTGGAAACACCATATATTTT.

The chain couples TRBV12-3 or TRBV12-4 to TRBJ2-3; 7 bases align to TRBD1. This CDR3 is 12 amino acids long. V lost 7 bases and J lost 11; bases outside the gene matches: 9. CDR3 amino acids: CASNKGGSGQYF. The CDR3 coding sequence is TGTGCCAGCAACAAAGGGGGCTCAGGGCAGTATTTT.

The genes are TRBV6-2 or TRBV6-3 and TRBJ2-7; a possible D gene is TRBD2 (6 bases). The V end lost 5 bases, the J end lost 6 bases, and 11 bases lay between the germline ends. The CDR3 runs 12 residues. Germline CDR1 MNHEY, CDR2 SVGEGT. CDR3 loop: CASSLLATEQYF. In DNA form, the CDR3 reads TGTGCCAGCAGTCTACTAGCAACCGAGCAGTACTTC.

The CDR3 loop is CASTDTRRTGVMNTEAFF. In nucleotides, the CDR3 is TGTGCCAGCACCGATACCCGAAGGACAGGGGTCATGAACACTGAAGCTTTCTTT. The gene calls are TRBV28 and TRBJ1-1; 9 bases fit TRBD1. The germline gives CDR1 MDHEN, CDR2 SYDVKM. V was clipped by 7 bases and J by 0 bases; unmatched bases: 15. The length of the CDR3 is 18 residues.

This sequence joins TRBV16 and TRBJ1-1; maybe TRBD1 (6 bases). The V end was cut by 4 bases, the J end by 10 bases, with 19 bases between. The CDR3 covers 14 residues. Germline-derived CDR1 and CDR2 are KGHSY and FQNENV. CDR3 sequence reads: CASSPTSMGAGAFF. For the CDR3, the DNA is TGTGCCAGCAGCCCCACTAGTATGGGGGCCGGAGCTTTCTTT.

The CDR3 here is CASSIAQQRSYEQYF. The CDR3 DNA sequence: TGTGCCAGTAGTATAGCCCAACAGAGGTCCTACGAGCAGTACTTC. The V call is TRBV19, the J call TRBJ2-7; D gene unclear. CDR3 length: 15 amino acids. With 1 base removed from V and 1 base from J, the gap between germline ends came to 11 bases. Germline CDR1 and CDR2: LNHDA and SQIVND (reference sequence).

V gene TRBV29-1 combines with J gene TRBJ2-1; the D gene is possibly TRBD2 (7 bases). The CDR3 extends over 16 amino acids. V was trimmed by 2 bases and J by 3 bases, leaving 17 bases between them. Germline V CDR1 and CDR2: SQVTM, ANQGSEA. In DNA, the CDR3 is TGCAGCGTTGAACCGCCTTCGGGGGGCATCTACAATGAGCAGTTCTTC. Translating it yields CSVEPPSGGIYNEQFF.

The chain employs TRBV2 and TRBJ2-1, with D unclear. The CDR3 is 10 residues long. The V end lost 6 bases, the J end lost 10 bases, and 7 bases lay between the germline ends. CDR1 is SNHLY and CDR2 is FYNNEI in the germline V gene. CDR3 in DNA: TGTGCCAGCAGAAACGGGGAGCAGTTCTTC. Its translation is CASRNGEQFF. Looking up the rest from reference TRBV2 and TRBJ2-1 gives the full variable domain: EPEVTQTPSHQVTQMGQEVILRCVPISNHLYFYWYRQILGQKVEFLVSFYNNEISEKSEIFDDQFSVERPDGSNFTLKIRSTKLEDSAMYFCASRNGEQFFGPGTRLTVL.

Comment on this clone: The same CDR3 is also encoded by other DNA sequences in this sample. CDR3 protein: CSASRGQSSNQPQHF. CDR3 DNA sequence: TGCAGTGCTAGTCGGGGGCAATCTAGCAATCAGCCCCAGCATTTT. The chain carries TRBV20-1 and TRBJ1-5; D is perhaps TRBD1 (6 bases). The CDR3 has 15 residues. The ends were cut back, 3 bases at V and 0 bases at J, with 12 bases in the middle. Germline CDR1 and CDR2: DFQATT and SNEGSKA (reference sequence).

The V gene is TRBV12-5, the J gene TRBJ2-2, with 7 bases matching TRBD2. This CDR3 is built from 17 residues. The germline gives CDR1 LGHNT, CDR2 FRNRAP. The junction had 9 bases not matched to a gene; V was cut back by 4 bases and J by 1 base. CDR3 amino acids: CASGYPKRGENTGELFF. CDR3 coding DNA: TGTGCTAGTGGTTACCCAAAACGGGGGGAGAACACCGGGGAGCTGTTTTTT.

The chain combines TRBV7-9 with TRBJ1-2; D remains ambiguous. The germline V and J ends were trimmed by 10 bases and 9 bases, with 9 bases remaining between them. Germline values: CDR1 SEHNR, CDR2 FQNEAQ (reference sequence). The length of the CDR3 is 9 residues. The CDR3 sequence: CATSYSYTF. CDR3 sequence (DNA): TGTGCCACTTCGTATAGCTACACCTTC.

This chain connects TRBV5-8 to TRBJ2-7; D may be TRBD1 (6 bases). V was shortened by 3 bases and J by 4 bases, with 14 bases between the two germline ends. The CDR3 is 14 amino acids. Germline loops: CDR1 SGHTS, CDR2 YDEGEE. The CDR3: CASSSRQVMYEQYF. The CDR3 nucleotides read TGTGCCAGCAGCTCGAGACAGGTTATGTACGAGCAGTACTTC.

The chain carries TRBV5-8 and TRBJ2-7; 7 bases align to TRBD2. Looked up from germline, CDR1 is SGHTS and CDR2 is YDEGEE. This CDR3 spans 15 amino acids. V shed 4 bases and J 2 bases; nucleotides not matched to a gene: 9. The CDR3: CASSLFGGGPYEQYF. In nucleotides, the CDR3 is TGTGCCAGCAGCCTTTTCGGCGGGGGTCCCTACGAGCAGTACTTC.

The rearrangement links TRBV4-1 to TRBJ1-2; D gene unclear. Germline V CDR1 and CDR2: MGHRA, YSYEKL. The ends were cut back, 0 bases at V and 1 base at J, with 6 bases in the middle. CDR3 length equals 14 residues. In DNA form, the CDR3 reads TGCGCCAGCAGCCAAGATTTAAATAACTATGGCTACACCTTC. This sequence encodes CASSQDLNNYGYTF.

The table lists this clone with a few counts. V gene TRBV2 combines with J gene TRBJ1-1; D is ambiguous. V was shortened by 4 bases and J by 0 bases, with 6 bases between the two germline ends. In germline, CDR1 is SNHLY, CDR2 FYNNEI. This CDR3 comprises 13 residues. CDR3 DNA sequence: TGTGCCAGCAGTGGCCCGCTGAACACTGAAGCTTTCTTT. Translating it yields CASSGPLNTEAFF.

The table lists this clone with a few counts. J is TRBJ1-4 and V is TRBV6-5; 7 bases line up with TRBD1. The germline gives CDR1 MNHEY, CDR2 SVGAGI. This CDR3 spans 16 amino acids. Trimming took 2 bases from V and 8 from J; bases not matched to a gene: 11. The CDR3 DNA is TGTGCCAGCAGTTACATTTCCCCAGGGGGTGGGGAAAAACTGTTTTTT. It codes for CASSYISPGGGEKLFF.